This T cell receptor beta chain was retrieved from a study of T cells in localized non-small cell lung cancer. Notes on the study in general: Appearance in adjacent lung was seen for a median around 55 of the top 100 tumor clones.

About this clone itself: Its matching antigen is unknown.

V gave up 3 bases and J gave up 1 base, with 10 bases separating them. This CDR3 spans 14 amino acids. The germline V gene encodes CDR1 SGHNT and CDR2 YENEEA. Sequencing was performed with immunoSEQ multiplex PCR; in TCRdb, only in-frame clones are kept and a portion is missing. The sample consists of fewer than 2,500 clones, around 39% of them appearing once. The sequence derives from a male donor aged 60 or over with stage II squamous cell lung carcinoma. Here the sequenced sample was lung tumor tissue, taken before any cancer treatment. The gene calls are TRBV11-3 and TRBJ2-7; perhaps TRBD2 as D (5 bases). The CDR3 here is CASSFGVNSYEQYF. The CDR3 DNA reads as TGTGCCAGCAGCTTCGGGGTTAATTCCTACGAGCAGTACTTC.